This T cell receptor beta chain was found in a study of T-cell memory formation after mild COVID-19. Germline CDR1 SEHNR, CDR2 FQNEAQ (reference sequence). The V gene lost 9 bases and the J gene lost 5 bases, with 8 bases spanning the gap. The CDR3 covers 11 residues. TCRdb re-called the 5' RACE reads with MiXCR, one entry per CDR3 protein. The profile shows some 290,000 distinct CDR3 sequences, 15% to 20% of them singletons. The clonotype originates from a man younger than 35 who had mild COVID-19 (a few samples of this study predate the infection). Cell type and time point are not known. The chain is built from TRBV7-9 and TRBJ2-1; the D gene is possibly TRBD1 (5 bases). Material for sequencing was PBMCs or a T cell subset sorted from them (not recorded which). CDR3 loop: CARGPHNEQFF. In DNA form, the CDR3 reads TGTGCCAGGGGGCCCCACAATGAGCAGTTCTTC. Full variable domain (outside the CDR3, taken from reference TRBV7-9 and TRBJ2-1): DTGVSQNPRHKITKRGQNVTFRCDPISEHNRLYWYRQTLGQGPEFLTYFQNEAQLEKSRLLSDRFSAERPKGSFSTLEIQRTEQGDSAMYLCARGPHNEQFFGPGTRLTVL.